The 10 T cell receptor beta chains in this list originate from one sample, sequenced in a study of T cell changes during pregnancy in multiple sclerosis. Repertoires were generated with immunoSEQ multiplex PCR, while TCRdb's copy carries only in-frame clones and drops some. The sample has about 36,000 clones, 70% to 90% seen once. Source: CD8+ T cells from peripheral blood mononuclear cells, taken in the third trimester of pregnancy. Every receptor here comes from a female donor with multiple sclerosis, enrolled in a pregnancy study.

The chain couples TRBV19 to TRBJ2-2; TRBD2 aligns across 8 bases. The CDR3 spans 15 residues. Trimming took 3 bases from V and 6 from J; bases not matched to a gene: 6. Germline V CDR1 and CDR2: LNHDA, SQIVND (reference sequence). CDR3 nucleotide sequence: TGTGCCAGTAGTATCCCGATTAGCGGGGCCGGGGAGCTGTTTTTT. Its protein product is CASSIPISGAGELFF.

In DNA, the CDR3 is TGTGCCAGCAGTACCAGGGTGGGGGAGCAGTACTTC. It specifies CASSTRVGEQYF. The chain has TRBV6-5 and TRBJ2-7; D is perhaps TRBD1 (5 bases). The V end lost 5 bases, the J end lost 7 bases, and 12 bases lay between the germline ends. Germline CDR1 is MNHEY and CDR2 is SVGAGI. The CDR3 covers 12 residues.

V is TRBV10-1 and J is TRBJ2-7; 7 bases fit TRBD1. There are 13 residues in the CDR3. The junction had 3 bases not matched to a gene; V was cut back by 5 bases and J by 2 bases. CDR1 is WNHNN and CDR2 is SYGVQD in the germline V gene (reference sequence). The CDR3 reads CASSPRGTYEQYF. DNA of the CDR3: TGCGCCAGCAGTCCCAGGGGGACCTACGAGCAGTACTTC.

The chain links TRBV5-1 to TRBJ1-3; maybe TRBD1 (5 bases). V was shortened by 4 bases and J by 0 bases, with 11 bases between the two germline ends. Germline CDR1 is SGHRS and CDR2 is YFSETQ. This CDR3 region has 15 residues. CDR3 residues: CASSAGGGSGNTIYF. Written as DNA, the CDR3 is TGCGCCAGCAGCGCCGGGGGGGGCTCTGGAAACACCATATATTTT.

The rearrangement links TRBV11-2 to TRBJ1-4; a possible D gene is TRBD1 (6 bases). The germline gives CDR1 SGHAT, CDR2 FQNNGV. CDR3 length: 14 residues. V lost 6 bases, J lost 7 bases, and 15 bases lay in between. The CDR3 nucleotides read TGTGCCAGCAGGCGTACAGGGTGGAGTGAAAAACTGTTTTTT. The encoded protein is CASRRTGWSEKLFF.

This clone was detected many times. The rearrangement links TRBV27 to TRBJ2-7; unclear D gene. Germline V gene data show CDR1 as MNHEY and CDR2 as SMNVEV (reference sequence). The CDR3 runs to 13 residues. V gave up 3 bases and J gave up 4 bases, with 10 bases separating them. In DNA, the CDR3 is TGTGCCAGCAGTTTGTACCACGGGTACGAGCAGTACTTC. This gives the protein CASSLYHGYEQYF.

The chain is built from TRBV4-3 and TRBJ2-5, with 8 bases lining up with TRBD2. The CDR3 spans 14 residues. V was pared by 4 bases and J by 5 bases, with 6 bases of the junction left unmatched. Per the germline V gene, CDR1 is LGHNA and CDR2 is YSLEER. CDR3 amino acids: CASSPRGGRETQYF. The CDR3, as DNA: TGCGCCAGCAGCCCACGGGGGGGCCGGGAGACCCAGTACTTC.

The chain has TRBV7-2 and TRBJ2-7; D perhaps matches TRBD2 (6 bases). This CDR3 region has 14 residues. Trimming took 3 bases from V and 2 from J, leaving 11 bases between them. Looked up from germline, CDR1 is SGHTA and CDR2 is FQGNSA. CDR3 loop: CASSFSGGTYEQYF. The CDR3 DNA sequence: TGTGCCAGCAGCTTTTCTGGGGGGACCTACGAGCAGTACTTC.

The J gene is TRBJ2-7, the V gene TRBV27; a weak D match, TRBD1 (6 bases). Germline values: CDR1 MNHEY, CDR2 SMNVEV (reference sequence). V lost 5 bases, J lost 7 bases, and 21 bases lay in between. CDR3 size: 15 residues. CDR3 bases: TGTGCCAGCAGTCCACAGGGAGCCACAGGAAGTGAGCAGTACTTC. Its translation: CASSPQGATGSEQYF.

A few counts support this clone. The chain combines TRBV27 with TRBJ1-5; TRBD1 agrees at 10 bases. The CDR3 spans 15 residues. Trimming at V came to 6 bases and at J to 2 bases, leaving 4 bases not matched to a gene. CDR1 is MNHEY, CDR2 SMNVEV, per germline (reference sequence). The chain's CDR3 is CASRTGGDGNQPQHF. DNA for the CDR3: TGTGCCAGCAGGACAGGGGGCGACGGCAATCAGCCCCAGCATTTT.